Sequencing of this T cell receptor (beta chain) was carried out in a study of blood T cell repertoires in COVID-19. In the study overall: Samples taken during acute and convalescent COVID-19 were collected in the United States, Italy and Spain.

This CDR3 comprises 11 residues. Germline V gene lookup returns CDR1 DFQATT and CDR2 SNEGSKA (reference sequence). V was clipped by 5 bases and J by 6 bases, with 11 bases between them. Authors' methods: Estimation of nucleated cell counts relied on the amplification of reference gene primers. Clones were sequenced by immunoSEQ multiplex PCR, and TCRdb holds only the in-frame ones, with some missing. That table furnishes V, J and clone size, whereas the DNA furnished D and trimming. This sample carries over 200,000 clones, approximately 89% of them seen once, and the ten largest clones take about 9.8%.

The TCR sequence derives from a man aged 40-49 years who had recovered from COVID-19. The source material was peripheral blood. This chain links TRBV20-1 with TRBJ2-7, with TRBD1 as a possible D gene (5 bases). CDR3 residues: CSAYRQLEQYF. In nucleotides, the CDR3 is TGCAGTGCTTACCGACAGCTCGAGCAGTACTTC.